One and the same sample provided the 29 T cell receptor beta chains below, sequenced in a study of cytomegalovirus exposure and HLA in healthy donors. Some clones are missing from TCRdb's copy, which holds only in-frame ones; the method was immunoSEQ multiplex PCR. The table lists 150,000 to 200,000 clones, about 88% of them singletons. Sequencing used PBMCs. These receptors all come from a woman between 18 and 29 years old in good health and CMV-seronegative.

The chain employs TRBV4-3 and TRBJ2-3; D is ambiguous. The V and J ends lost 4 bases and 2 bases respectively, with 7 bases between them. CDR1 and CDR2 from the germline V gene are LGHNA and YSLEER. This CDR3 contains 13 residues. CDR3 in amino acids: CASSPGLTDTQYF. DNA for the CDR3: TGCGCCAGCAGCCCTGGGCTCACAGATACGCAGTATTTT.

J is TRBJ1-2 and V is TRBV7-9; 8 bases align to TRBD1. V was clipped by 4 bases and J by 2 bases; unmatched bases: 6. Germline CDR1 is SEHNR and CDR2 is FQNEAQ (reference sequence). The CDR3 is 15 residues long. The CDR3 DNA reads TGTGCCAGCAGCTCGCCGGACAGGGTAAACTATGGCTACACCTTC. Its protein is CASSSPDRVNYGYTF.

J is TRBJ2-5 and V is TRBV27; tentatively, D is TRBD1 (5 bases). Trimming stripped 0 bases from V and 9 bases from J, with 11 bases between. Germline values: CDR1 MNHEY, CDR2 SMNVEV (reference sequence). The CDR3 is 13 amino acids. The CDR3 sequence is CASSLSRTQSQYF. CDR3 bases: TGTGCCAGCAGTTTATCCCGGACACAGTCCCAGTACTTC.

The rearrangement joins TRBV5-6 to TRBJ1-4; D perhaps matches TRBD1 (5 bases). CDR3 length equals 16 residues. The V and J ends lost 5 bases and 7 bases respectively, with 21 bases between them. The germline gives CDR1 SGHDT, CDR2 YYEEEE. CDR3 region: CASSPTPGLGGEKLFF. CDR3 DNA: TGTGCCAGCAGTCCCACCCCAGGGTTGGGTGGTGAAAAACTGTTTTTT.

The V call is TRBV4-1, the J call TRBJ2-7; 7 bases are a match to TRBD2. Trimming removed 4 bases from V and 2 bases from J; junction bases left unmatched: 11. The CDR3 runs 16 residues. Germline V gene lookup returns CDR1 MGHRA and CDR2 YSYEKL. The CDR3 region has the DNA TGCGCCAGCAGCCCGAGCGGGGCGGGACGACCCTACGAGCAGTACTTC. Amino acids: CASSPSGAGRPYEQYF.

For this clone: Germline is not matched at one junction end, which may reflect a read error. The V and J genes are TRBV29-1 and TRBJ1-1, with 11 positions matching TRBD1. There are 13 residues in the CDR3. Germline assignment: CDR1 SQVTM and CDR2 ANQGSEA. In nucleotides, the CDR3 is TGCAGCGTGGAAGGGGACAGGGGGACTGAAGCTTTCTTT. Translating gives CSVEGDRGTEAFF.

V gene TRBV7-9 combines with J gene TRBJ2-7; D not certain. Germline CDR1 SEHNR, CDR2 FQNEAQ (reference sequence). Trimming took off 5 bases at V and 3 bases at J, with 11 bases between the two ends. This CDR3 contains 13 residues. Written as DNA, the CDR3 is TGTGCCAGCAGCCCCAACCGCGACTACGAGCAGTACTTC. This translates into CASSPNRDYEQYF.

The rearrangement links TRBV5-1 to TRBJ1-6; D possibly corresponds to TRBD1 (5 bases). Germline lookup yields CDR1 SGHRS and CDR2 YFSETQ. The CDR3 consists of 17 residues. V was trimmed by 4 bases and J by 0 bases, leaving 14 bases between them. The CDR3 sequence is CASSLRDGSSYNSPLHF. CDR3 bases: TGCGCCAGCAGCCTAAGGGACGGGAGCTCCTATAATTCACCCCTCCACTTT.

This chain uses TRBV4-1 with TRBJ1-1, with 8 bases fitting TRBD1. Per the germline V gene, CDR1 is MGHRA and CDR2 is YSYEKL. Losses at the gene ends were 5 bases for V and 11 bases for J; bases not matched to a gene: 13. The CDR3 sequence is 14 residues long. CDR3 protein: CASSSQGRGRGAFF. In DNA form, the CDR3 reads TGCGCCAGCAGCTCCCAAGGCAGGGGGCGCGGGGCTTTCTTT.

V is TRBV27 and J is TRBJ2-2; 8 positions match TRBD2. Looked up from germline, CDR1 is MNHEY and CDR2 is SMNVEV (reference sequence). The CDR3 covers 15 residues. V shed 6 bases and J 4 bases; nucleotides not matched to a gene: 7. CDR3 region: CASSRRGGRTGELFF. The CDR3 DNA follows: TGTGCCAGCAGCCGCCGGGGGGGGCGCACCGGGGAGCTGTTTTTT.

CDR3 DNA sequence: TGTGCCAGCATTGGAGGGATAAAAGAGACCCAGTACTTC. Protein: CASIGGIKETQYF. The gene calls are TRBV2 and TRBJ2-5, with a possible D match to TRBD2 (6 bases). Germline CDR1 is SNHLY and CDR2 is FYNNEI. The CDR3 consists of 13 residues. V was cut by 7 bases and J by 3 bases, with 12 bases left in between.

Only one count was recorded for this clone. The genes are TRBV6-6 and TRBJ1-2; D is possibly TRBD1 (5 bases). This CDR3 spans 14 amino acids. Looked up from germline, CDR1 is MNHNY and CDR2 is SVGAGI (reference sequence). Trimming removed 6 bases at V and 8 bases at J, with 19 bases between. CDR3 loop: CASRRDGGTGGYTF. The CDR3 coding sequence is TGTGCCAGCAGACGGGACGGGGGGACGGGAGGCTACACCTTC.

The table lists this clone with a few counts. The genes are TRBV7-8 and TRBJ2-7; no definite D call. Germline values: CDR1 SGHVS, CDR2 FQNEAQ. Trimming stripped 5 bases from V and 5 bases from J, with 16 bases between. This CDR3 is built from 14 residues. CDR3 nucleotides: TGTGCCAGCAGCCCGAGGATTGACGACCACGAGCAGTACTTC. It encodes CASSPRIDDHEQYF.

The genes are TRBV4-3 and TRBJ2-7, with a tentative D call TRBD2 (6 bases). Between the trimmed V and J ends, which lost 0 bases and 1 base, there was a span of 25 bases. The CDR3 is made up of 20 amino acids. Germline CDR1 and CDR2: LGHNA and YSLEER. CDR3 loop: CASSQDLGPGLWGLSYEQYF. The CDR3 DNA reads as TGCGCCAGCAGCCAAGATCTGGGACCAGGACTATGGGGCCTATCCTACGAGCAGTACTTC.

The rearrangement joins TRBV11-2 to TRBJ2-1; 7 nucleotides align to TRBD1. Trimming took 4 bases from V and 10 from J; bases not matched to a gene: 13. CDR1 is SGHAT and CDR2 is FQNNGV in the germline V gene. The CDR3 has 15 amino acids. The CDR3 sequence: CASSSSDRANREQFF. CDR3 bases: TGTGCCAGCAGCTCCTCCGACAGGGCGAATAGGGAGCAGTTCTTC.

The genes are TRBV5-6 and TRBJ2-7; D might be TRBD2 (5 bases). Germline-derived CDR1 and CDR2 are SGHDT and YYEEEE. V lost 2 bases and J 3 bases, leaving 6 bases between the germline ends. The CDR3 covers 12 residues. CDR3 DNA sequence: TGTGCCAGCAGCTTCGGGGTCTACGAGCAGTACTTC. It translates to CASSFGVYEQYF.

The V gene is TRBV7-9, the J gene TRBJ2-1; D possibly corresponds to TRBD2 (5 bases). Trimming removed 2 bases from V and 7 bases from J, with 12 bases in between. There are 14 residues in the CDR3. Germline CDR1 reads SEHNR; CDR2 reads FQNEAQ (reference sequence). In DNA, the CDR3 is TGTGCCAGCAGCTTAATGTCAGCGGCGAATGAGCAGTTCTTC. Its protein product is CASSLMSAANEQFF.

The J gene is TRBJ2-2, the V gene TRBV27; 11 nucleotides align to TRBD2. The CDR3 extends over 17 amino acids. V gave up 5 bases and J gave up 2 bases; unmatched junction bases: 7. Germline V gives CDR1 MNHEY, CDR2 SMNVEV (reference sequence). The CDR3: CASSPLGTSGNTGELFF. As DNA, the CDR3 is TGTGCCAGCAGTCCACTGGGGACTAGCGGAAACACCGGGGAGCTGTTTTTT.

The chain is built from TRBV19 and TRBJ1-5, with D maybe TRBD1 (5 bases). Germline V gives CDR1 LNHDA, CDR2 SQIVND (reference sequence). The CDR3 runs 15 residues. V was shortened by 5 bases and J by 2 bases, with 13 bases between the two germline ends. The CDR3 spells CASSPTGGGNQPQHF. The CDR3 DNA follows: TGTGCCAGTAGTCCCACCGGAGGGGGCAATCAGCCCCAGCATTTT.

This clone was seen a handful of times. CDR3 coding DNA: TGTGCCAGCAGCCAGCGAGCCACAGGGACTGGGGCCAACGTCCTGACTTTC. Encoded protein: CASSQRATGTGANVLTF. This rearrangement joins TRBV14 to TRBJ2-6; possible D gene TRBD1, 6 bases. The CDR3 consists of 17 residues. CDR1 and CDR2 (germline): SGHDN, FVKESK. V was shortened by 3 bases and J by 2 bases, with 14 bases between the two germline ends.

The chain joins TRBV7-6 to TRBJ2-7; D is possibly TRBD1 (6 bases). The length of the CDR3 is 17 residues. Trimming took 4 bases from V and 2 from J, leaving 21 bases between them. Germline values: CDR1 SGHVS, CDR2 FNYEAQ. The DNA for the CDR3 is TGTGCCAGCAGCTCCTCGGCCAGGGGTCTCCCCGCCTACGAGCAGTACTTC. Translating it yields CASSSSARGLPAYEQYF.

The chain recombines TRBV27 with TRBJ2-7, with 7 bases aligning to TRBD1. The CDR3 runs 13 residues. CDR1 MNHEY and CDR2 SMNVEV come from the germline V gene (reference sequence). V lost 2 bases to trimming and J lost 4 bases; unmatched junction nucleotides: 2. The CDR3 sequence is CASSLGTVYEQYF. The CDR3 nucleotides are TGTGCCAGCAGTTTAGGGACAGTTTACGAGCAGTACTTC.

This chain uses TRBV9 with TRBJ2-2, with TRBD2 matching over 13 bases. CDR1 SGDLS and CDR2 YYNGEE come from the germline V gene. The junction had 9 bases not matched to a gene; V was cut back by 3 bases and J by 1 base. This CDR3 region has 19 residues. CDR3 residues: CASSAFATSGGKNTGELFF. The CDR3 nucleotides read TGTGCCAGCAGCGCTTTTGCGACTAGCGGGGGGAAGAACACCGGGGAGCTGTTTTTT.

The chain recombines TRBV25-1 with TRBJ2-5, with 8 positions matching TRBD2. The germline V gene has CDR1 MGHDK and CDR2 SYGVNS. The V segment lost 1 base and the J segment 4 bases; nucleotides outside the gene matches: 2. This CDR3 is 14 amino acids long. In DNA form, the CDR3 reads TGTGCCAGCAGTGAATTACGGGGGGGAGAGACCCAGTACTTC. It translates to CASSELRGGETQYF. The entire variable domain, with the rest obtained from reference TRBV25-1 and TRBJ2-5, is as follows: EADIYQTPRYLVIGTGKKITLECSQTMGHDKMYWYQQDPGMELHLIHYSYGVNSTEKGDLSSESTVSRIRTEHFPLTLESARPSHTSQYLCASSELRGGETQYFGPGTRLLVL.

V usage is TRBV7-2 and J usage is TRBJ1-1; 8 bases are shared with TRBD1. CDR3 length equals 13 residues. From germline, CDR1 is SGHTA and CDR2 FQGNSA. V shed 8 bases, J shed 4 bases, and the junction held 6 bases outside the gene matches. This chain's CDR3 is CASHSTGGTEAFF. The CDR3 bases are TGTGCCAGCCACTCTACAGGGGGCACTGAAGCTTTCTTT. Using reference TRBV7-2 and TRBJ1-1 for the parts outside the CDR3, the full variable domain is GAGVSQSPSNKVTEKGKDVELRCDPISGHTALYWYRQSLGQGLEFLIYFQGNSAPDKSGLPSDRFSAERTGGSVSTLTIQRTQQEDSAVYLCASHSTGGTEAFFGQGTRLTVV.

This clone was detected a few times. The chain carries TRBV4-3 and TRBJ1-5; the D is unclear. The V end was cut by 4 bases, the J end by 5 bases, with 9 bases between. The CDR3 covers 13 residues. The germline CDR1 and CDR2 sequences are LGHNA and YSLEER. CDR3 residues: CASSRQEDQPQHF. Written as DNA, the CDR3 is TGCGCCAGCAGCCGGCAGGAAGATCAGCCCCAGCATTTT.

This CDR3 is CASSLVGQSNYGYTF. DNA for the CDR3: TGTGCCAGCAGTTTAGTGGGACAAAGTAACTATGGCTACACCTTC. The chain combines TRBV27 with TRBJ1-2; TRBD1 might be the D (6 bases). The CDR3 totals 15 residues. Germline-derived CDR1 and CDR2 are MNHEY and SMNVEV (reference sequence). The V gene lost 2 bases and the J gene lost 1 base, with 11 bases spanning the gap.

The J gene is TRBJ2-7, the V gene TRBV9, with D possibly matching TRBD2 (6 bases). Germline V lookup: CDR1 SGDLS, CDR2 YYNGEE. Trimming took 3 bases from V and 3 from J, leaving 13 bases between them. The CDR3 is made up of 14 amino acids. CDR3 loop: CASSARDGFYEQYF. Written as DNA, the CDR3 is TGTGCCAGCAGCGCGCGGGACGGATTCTACGAGCAGTACTTC.

The chain links TRBV5-1 to TRBJ1-1; D may be TRBD1 (6 bases). Trimming removed 7 bases from V and 0 bases from J, with 7 bases in between. Germline CDR1 and CDR2: SGHRS and YFSETQ. There are 12 residues in the CDR3. DNA of the CDR3: TGCGCCAGCCGACAGGTGAACACTGAAGCTTTCTTT. Its translation is CASRQVNTEAFF.